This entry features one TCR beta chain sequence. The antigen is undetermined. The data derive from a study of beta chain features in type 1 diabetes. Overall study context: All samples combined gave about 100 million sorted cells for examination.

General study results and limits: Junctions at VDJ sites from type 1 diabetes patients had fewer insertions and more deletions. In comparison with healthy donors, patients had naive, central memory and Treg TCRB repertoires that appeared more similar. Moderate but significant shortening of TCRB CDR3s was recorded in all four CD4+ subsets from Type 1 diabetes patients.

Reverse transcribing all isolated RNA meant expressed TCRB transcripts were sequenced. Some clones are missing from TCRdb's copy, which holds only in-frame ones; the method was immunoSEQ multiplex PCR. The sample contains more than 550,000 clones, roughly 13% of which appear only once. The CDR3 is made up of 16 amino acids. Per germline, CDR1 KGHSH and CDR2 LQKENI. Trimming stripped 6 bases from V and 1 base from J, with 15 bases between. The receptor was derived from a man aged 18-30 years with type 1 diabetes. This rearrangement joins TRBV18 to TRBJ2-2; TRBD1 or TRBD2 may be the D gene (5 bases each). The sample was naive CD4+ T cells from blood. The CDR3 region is CASSLSGTGNTGELFF. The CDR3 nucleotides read TGTGCCAGCTCTCTCTCCGGGACCGGGAACACCGGGGAGCTGTTTTTT.